This record looks at one T cell receptor beta chain sequence and its context. This clone came up a few times. Its antigen is still unknown. No qualities accompany the bases; no much larger clone lies one base away. This specimen comes from a study of beta chain features in type 1 diabetes (dated by TCRdb to 2017 to 2018). For the wider study: Patients and healthy donors did not differ in mean age, gender distribution, total cell number or subset yield. In the study, recently diagnosed type 1 diabetes patients and matched healthy donors were compared on the TCRB repertoires of their sorted circulating CD4+ T cell subsets. Naive and central memory subsets were obtained from all 30 or so donors, but regulatory and stem cell-like memory subsets were isolated from only 8 patients and roughly 8 healthy donors. A total of 90 million to 120 million sorted cells were examined across all samples, and a strong correlation was observed between cell number per subset and RNA yield.

What the study reported, not specific to this receptor: Because cDNA was sequenced instead of genomic DNA, activated cells with high expression could be over-represented, although the groups did not differ in activation or CD3 levels. PCR may preferentially amplify shorter templates, but because patient and control samples were amplified and corrected together, any resulting skew would affect both groups equally. Type 1 diabetes patients showed a moderate but significant shortening of TCRB CDR3 length in all four CD4+ subsets. The naive, central memory and regulatory TCRB repertoires appeared to resemble one another more closely among patients than among healthy donors. At VDJ recombination sites, type 1 diabetes patients had fewer insertions and more deleted nucleotides, which implies abnormalities in thymic rearrangement. Because the HLA sub-analyses included only small numbers of individuals, any influence of HLA type on TCRB rearrangement was left unresolved.

All of the isolated RNA was reverse transcribed with the High Capacity cDNA Reverse Transcription Kit, so expressed TCRB transcripts were sequenced. Deep immunoSEQ sequencing was performed on naive, central memory and regulatory T cell samples, with an average of about 4 million total reads per sample. Sorted cells were lysed in RLT buffer, and RNA was extracted using DNase-treated RNeasy Micro or Mini kits according to cell number. Each cell subset was processed separately to prevent cross-contamination, with patient and healthy donor samples processed together. The immunoSEQ multiplex PCR was used to amplify TCRB sequences from cDNA, yielding 87-bp fragments that span the CDR3 region. The amplicons were sequenced using the Illumina HiSeq platform. Under the source paper's analysis protocol: PCR bias was computationally corrected using synthetic template baselines, reads within Hamming distance 2 were collapsed, and singletons that could not be merged were discarded. Reads were aligned against IMGT so that V, D and J genes, CDR3 length and insertions or deletions at six rearrangement sites could be assigned. Clonotype counts were normalized to sorted cell number within each subset before computing true diversity and Gini coefficients with the tcR R package. The overlap coefficient, calculated on TCRB nucleotide sequences, was used to measure repertoire sharing. The table was pulled from immuneACCESS by TCRdb, which kept in-frame rearrangements only. Such tables lose some clones; where checked, under half of the loss comes from unresolved V genes, and the rest has no known cause. The V and J calls and clone size were taken over from that table, and D and trimming were inferred from the DNA. In this sample the table shows 120,000 to 150,000 clones, 48% of which occur a single time. The ten largest clones take up around 0.45% of the sample.

Each donor gave one peripheral blood draw, averaging about 120 mL, which was collected into heparinised tubes. A BD FACSAria II was used to sort naive, central memory, regulatory and stem cell-like memory CD4+ T cells with a panel that included CD45RO, CCR7, CD25, CD127, CD95 and CD27. Every sorted population had a purity above 95%. Right away, PBMCs were isolated by Lymphoprep density gradient centrifugation and were stained directly, with no culture step. Samples were stained and sorted in pairs, with one healthy donor and one patient per experiment, so that batch effects were minimized. CDR1 and CDR2, per the germline V gene (reference sequence), are LNHDA and SQIVND. At the junction V is shortened by 4 bases and J by 4 bases; bases outside the gene matches: 7. Spanning cysteine to phenylalanine, the CDR3 consists of 15 amino acids. Only the CDR3 part of the read is kept: 45 bases, read in frame from the first base.

The clonotype originates from a man aged 18 to 29 in good health. The source material was Tregs from blood. The cell subset or site label on this specimen signifies: regulatory CD4+ T cells. This chain is built from TRBV19 and TRBJ2-1, with 7 junctional bases fitting TRBD2. The CDR3 protein sequence reads: CASSRSGKAYNEQFF. The base sequence is TGTGCCAGTAGTAGAAGCGGGAAGGCGTACAATGAGCAGTTCTTC.